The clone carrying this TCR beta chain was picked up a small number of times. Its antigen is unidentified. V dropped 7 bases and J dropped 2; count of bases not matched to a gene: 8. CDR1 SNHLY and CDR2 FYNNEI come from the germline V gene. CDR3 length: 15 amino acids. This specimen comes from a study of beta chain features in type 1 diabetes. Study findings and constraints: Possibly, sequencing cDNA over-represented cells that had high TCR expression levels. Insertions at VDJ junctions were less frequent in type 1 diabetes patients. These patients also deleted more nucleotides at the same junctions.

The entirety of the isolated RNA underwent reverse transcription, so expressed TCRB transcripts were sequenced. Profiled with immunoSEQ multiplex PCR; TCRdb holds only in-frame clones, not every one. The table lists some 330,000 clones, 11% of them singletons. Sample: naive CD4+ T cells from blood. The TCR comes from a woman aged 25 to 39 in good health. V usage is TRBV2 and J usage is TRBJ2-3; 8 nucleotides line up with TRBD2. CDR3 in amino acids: CASTAAGVTTDTQYF. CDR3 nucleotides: TGTGCCAGCACCGCAGCGGGAGTTACCACAGATACGCAGTATTTT.